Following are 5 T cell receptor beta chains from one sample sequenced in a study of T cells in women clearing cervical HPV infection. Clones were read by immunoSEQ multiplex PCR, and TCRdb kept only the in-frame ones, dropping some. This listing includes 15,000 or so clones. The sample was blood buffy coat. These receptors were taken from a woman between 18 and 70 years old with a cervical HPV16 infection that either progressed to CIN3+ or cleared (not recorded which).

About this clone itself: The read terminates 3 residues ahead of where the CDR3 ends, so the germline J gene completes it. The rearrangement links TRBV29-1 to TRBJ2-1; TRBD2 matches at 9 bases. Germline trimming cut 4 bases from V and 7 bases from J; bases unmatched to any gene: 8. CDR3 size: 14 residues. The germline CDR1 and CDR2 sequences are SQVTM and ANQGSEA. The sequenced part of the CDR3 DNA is TGCAGCGTTGGTCGGGCGGGGGGGCCAAATGAG. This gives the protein CSVGRAGGPNE. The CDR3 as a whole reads CSVGRAGGPNEQFF.

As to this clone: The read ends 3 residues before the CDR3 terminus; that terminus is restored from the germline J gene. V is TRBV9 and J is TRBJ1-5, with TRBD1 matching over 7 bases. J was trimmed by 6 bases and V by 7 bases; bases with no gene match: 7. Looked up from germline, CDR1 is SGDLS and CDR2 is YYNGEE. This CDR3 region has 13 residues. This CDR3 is CASSGGMGQPQHF. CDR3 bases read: TGTGCCAGCTCAGGGGGGATGGGTCAGCCC.

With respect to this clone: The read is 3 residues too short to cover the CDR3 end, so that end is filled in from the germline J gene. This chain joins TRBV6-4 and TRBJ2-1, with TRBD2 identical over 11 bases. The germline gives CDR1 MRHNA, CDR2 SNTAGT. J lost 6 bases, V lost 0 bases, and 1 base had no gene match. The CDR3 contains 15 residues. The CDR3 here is CASSDSSGGANEQFF. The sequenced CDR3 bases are TGTGCCAGCAGTGACTCTAGCGGGGGGGCCAATGAG.

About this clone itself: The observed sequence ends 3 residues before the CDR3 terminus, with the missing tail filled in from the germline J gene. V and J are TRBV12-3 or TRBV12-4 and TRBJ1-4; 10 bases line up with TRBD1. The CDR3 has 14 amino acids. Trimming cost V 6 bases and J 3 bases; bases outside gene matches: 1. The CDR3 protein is CASRGTGANEKLFF. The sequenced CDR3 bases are TGTGCCAGCAGGGGGACAGGGGCTAATGAAAAA.

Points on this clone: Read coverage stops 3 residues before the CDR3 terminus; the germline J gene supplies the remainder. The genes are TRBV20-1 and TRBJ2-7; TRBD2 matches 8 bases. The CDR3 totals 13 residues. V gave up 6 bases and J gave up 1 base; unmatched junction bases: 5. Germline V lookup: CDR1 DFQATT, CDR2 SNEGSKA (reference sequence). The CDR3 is CSASGGGSYEQYF. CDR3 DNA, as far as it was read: TGCAGTGCCTCCGGGGGGGGGTCCTACGAG.